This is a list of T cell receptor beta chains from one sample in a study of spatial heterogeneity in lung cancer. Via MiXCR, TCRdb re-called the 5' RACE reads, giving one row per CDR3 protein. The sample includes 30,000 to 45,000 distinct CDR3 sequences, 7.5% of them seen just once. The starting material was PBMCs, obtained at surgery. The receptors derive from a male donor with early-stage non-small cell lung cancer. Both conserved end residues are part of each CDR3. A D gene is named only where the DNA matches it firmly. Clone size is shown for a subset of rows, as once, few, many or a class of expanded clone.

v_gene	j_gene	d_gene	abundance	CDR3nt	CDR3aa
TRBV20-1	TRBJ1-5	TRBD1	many	TGCAGTGCTAATGACCCGGGACAGACAATCAATCAGCCCCAGCATTTT	CSANDPGQTINQPQHF
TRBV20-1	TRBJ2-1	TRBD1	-	TGCAGTGCTAGGCCCGGGACAGGGGGGAATGAGCAGTTCTTC	CSARPGTGGNEQFF
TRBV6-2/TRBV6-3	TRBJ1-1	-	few	TGTGCCAGCAGTAGACAGATAAACACTGAAGCTTTCTTT	CASSRQINTEAFF
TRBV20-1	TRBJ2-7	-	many	TGCAGTGCTGCAAGACCGCGGGGCGGTGACTACGAGCAGTACTTC	CSAARPRGGDYEQYF
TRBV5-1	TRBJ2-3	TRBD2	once	TGCGCCAGCAGCTCAGGACTAGCGGGAGTTAGGTCAGATACGCAGTATTTT	CASSSGLAGVRSDTQYF
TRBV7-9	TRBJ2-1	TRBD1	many	TGTGCCAGCAGCTTAACAGGGGGCAATTCCTACAATGAGCAGTTCTTC	CASSLTGGNSYNEQFF
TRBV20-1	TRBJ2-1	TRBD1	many	TGCAGTGCTAGGAAGCCAACCGGGACAGGGGGCTTTCGGGAGCAGTTCTTC	CSARKPTGTGGFREQFF
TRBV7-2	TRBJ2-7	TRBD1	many	TGTGCCAGCAGCGTCGGGACAGACTACGAGCAGTACTTC	CASSVGTDYEQYF
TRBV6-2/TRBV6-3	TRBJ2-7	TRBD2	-	TGTGCCAGCAGCCGGACTAGCGGGGGGGCCGAGCAGTACTTC	CASSRTSGGAEQYF
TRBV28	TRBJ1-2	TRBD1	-	TGTGCCAGCAGTTCGTCGACAGGGCGAAACTATGGCTACACCTTC	CASSSSTGRNYGYTF